This T cell receptor beta chain stems from a study of persistence of HIV-infected CD4 T cells. Broader study findings: Rare CMV-responding cells carrying HIV-1 proviruses were not analyzed separately for TCR.

Stimulation used 8 to 10 ug/mL lysate from CMV-infected fibroblasts. Sorting of responding CD4+ T cells relied on upregulated CD40 ligand together with CD69. Undetectable plasma HIV-1 RNA below 50 copies/mL lasted at least 4 years. Notes on this clone: What it binds is not known.

CDR1 is SNHLY, CDR2 FYNNEI, per germline. Trimming took 3 bases from V and 7 from J, leaving 15 bases between them. The CDR3 is 14 amino acids. This was the immunoSEQ version 4 assay in survey mode. Produced via immunoSEQ multiplex PCR; TCRdb's table is partial and in-frame only. The table has under 20,000 clones, around 78% seen once. This material consisted of CD4+ T cells sorted from PBMCs after approximately 19-hour stimulation, taken from a patient who received antiretroviral therapy. V gene TRBV2 combines with J gene TRBJ1-2; unclear D gene. The origin of this receptor is an adult man with HIV who was CMV-seropositive. The CDR3 DNA reads TGTGCCAGCAGTGAGCGGGGAAACTCCGCTGGCTACACCTTC. Translated, it gives CASSERGNSAGYTF.